These 18 T cell receptor beta chains were all obtained from the same sample, sequenced in a study of T-cell memory formation after mild COVID-19. TCRdb re-analysed the 5' RACE reads in MiXCR, keeping a single row per CDR3 protein. The repertoire holds roughly 120,000 distinct CDR3 sequences, with about 16% as singletons. Sequenced sample: PBMCs or a T cell subset sorted from them (not recorded which). The receptors come from an adult woman who had mild COVID-19 (a few samples of this study predate the infection). Cell type and time point are not known.

The rearrangement uses TRBV7-2 and TRBJ2-3; 8 bases are shared with TRBD2. CDR3 length equals 12 residues. The ends lost 5 bases at V and 9 bases at J; junction bases unmatched: 4. Germline assignment: CDR1 SGHTA and CDR2 FQGNSA. The DNA of the CDR3 is TGTGCCAGCAGCCCGGGGGGGCGGACGCAGTATTTT. Protein: CASSPGGRTQYF.

The CDR3 DNA reads TGTGCCACCAGCAGAGATTCTAGCGGGAGTTCTCCCTTTACGACCCAGTACTTC. The encoded protein is CATSRDSSGSSPFTTQYF. The chain links TRBV15 to TRBJ2-5; 10 nucleotides agree with TRBD2. With 0 bases clipped from V and 7 bases from J, the junction kept 14 bases outside the gene matches. Germline-derived CDR1 and CDR2 are LNHNV and YYDKDF (reference sequence). The CDR3 sequence is 18 residues long. The full variable domain, its missing parts supplied by reference TRBV15 and TRBJ2-5, is DAMVIQNPRYQVTQFGKPVTLSCSQTLNHNVMYWYQQKSSQAPKLLFHYYDKDFNNEADTPDNFQSRRPNTSFCFLDIRSPGLGDTAMYLCATSRDSSGSSPFTTQYFGPGTRLLVL.

This sequence joins TRBV11-3 and TRBJ1-1; D gene unclear. This CDR3 has 12 residues. CDR1 and CDR2 from the germline V gene are SGHNT and YENEEA. Between the trimmed V and J ends, which lost 5 bases and 11 bases, there was a span of 15 bases. In DNA form, the CDR3 reads TGTGCCAGCAGCCGTACCCGGACCTCGGCTTTCTTT. It yields the protein CASSRTRTSAFF.

This clonotype was observed at least ten times. The chain has TRBV6-5 and TRBJ2-3, with TRBD2 matching 8 bases. V gave up 6 bases and J gave up 1 base; unmatched junction bases: 6. The germline V gene has CDR1 MNHEY and CDR2 SVGAGI. This CDR3 region has 15 residues. This chain's CDR3 is CASRTLTSGTDTQYF. The CDR3 DNA follows: TGTGCCAGCAGAACCTTGACTAGCGGCACAGATACGCAGTATTTT.

The rearrangement links TRBV7-8 to TRBJ2-3; D uncertain. The germline V and J ends were trimmed by 1 base and 1 base, with 12 bases remaining between them. Germline V gives CDR1 SGHVS, CDR2 FQNEAQ. The CDR3 has 16 amino acids. Here the CDR3 reads CASSLGSSWGTDTQYF. The CDR3 DNA reads as TGTGCCAGCAGCTTAGGTTCGAGCTGGGGCACAGATACGCAGTATTTT.

This clonotype has a handful of counts. V and J are TRBV12-3 or TRBV12-4 and TRBJ1-3, with D possibly being TRBD1 (5 bases). V lost 1 base and J lost 9, with 13 bases in between. The CDR3 runs 14 residues. The DNA for the CDR3 is TGTGCCAGCAGTTTAGTGGGGGGAGGCGGCACCATATATTTT. This codes for CASSLVGGGGTIYF.

V gene TRBV6-5 combines with J gene TRBJ1-2; a weak D match, TRBD1 (6 bases). The CDR3 totals 15 residues. With 5 bases removed from V and 8 bases from J, the gap between germline ends came to 21 bases. Germline CDR1 reads MNHEY; CDR2 reads SVGAGI. CDR3 residues: CASSPLRGAGDGYTF. As DNA, the CDR3 is TGTGCCAGCAGTCCCCTCAGGGGAGCAGGAGACGGCTACACCTTC.

This clonotype was recorded a few times. The chain combines TRBV7-9 with TRBJ1-6; no clear D gene. CDR1 is SEHNR and CDR2 is FQNEAQ in the germline V gene (reference sequence). This CDR3 comprises 11 residues. CDR3 sequence: CAHGIGSPLHF. CDR3 bases: TGTGCGCACGGAATAGGTTCACCCCTCCACTTT.

The sample holds a few counts of this clonotype. The V and J genes are TRBV10-3 and TRBJ2-7, with a weak D call TRBD2 (6 bases). The V and J ends lost 0 bases and 0 bases respectively, with 9 bases between them. Germline V CDR1 and CDR2: ENHRY, SYGVKD. This CDR3 contains 15 residues. DNA for the CDR3: TGTGCCATCAGTGAGTCTCACGGGAGCTCCTACGAGCAGTACTTC. It specifies CAISESHGSSYEQYF.

This clonotype was counted a few times. The V gene is TRBV5-1, the J gene TRBJ2-2; TRBD2 matches 8 bases. Germline V gene sequence: CDR1 SGHRS, CDR2 YFSETQ. V was pared by 6 bases and J by 0 bases, with 13 bases of the junction left unmatched. The CDR3 contains 18 residues. The CDR3 DNA reads TGCGCCAGCACCCCTCCCAACTTAGCGGGATCGAACACCGGGGAGCTGTTTTTT. This codes for CASTPPNLAGSNTGELFF.

This clonotype came up a few times. The gene calls are TRBV4-3 and TRBJ2-1; D is unresolved. The CDR3 spans 15 residues. The ends were cut back, 1 base at V and 15 bases at J, with 22 bases in the middle. CDR1 and CDR2 (germline): LGHNA, YSLEER. The CDR3 loop reads CASSQGIDSSLRAFF. The CDR3 DNA is TGCGCCAGCAGCCAAGGCATTGATAGCTCCCTCCGGGCGTTCTTC.

This clonotype was picked up a small number of times. This chain uses TRBV18 with TRBJ1-2; D unclear. Trimming took off 0 bases at V and 3 bases at J, with 11 bases between the two ends. The germline gives CDR1 KGHSH, CDR2 LQKENI. The CDR3 runs 15 residues. CDR3 region: CASSPPSLGDYGYTF. CDR3 DNA: TGTGCCAGCTCACCACCTAGCCTGGGAGACTATGGCTACACCTTC.

This chain links TRBV30 with TRBJ1-1, with unresolved D. CDR3 length equals 13 residues. The germline CDR1 and CDR2 sequences are GTSNPN and SVGIG (reference sequence). The germline V and J ends were trimmed by 3 bases and 0 bases, with 8 bases remaining between them. CDR3 sequence: CAWRRTLNTEAFF. The CDR3 DNA reads TGTGCCTGGAGGAGGACTTTGAACACTGAAGCTTTCTTT.

This clonotype was seen a handful of times. The chain joins TRBV6-5 to TRBJ2-2, with 15 bases lining up with TRBD2. The CDR3 totals 16 residues. Germline V gene data show CDR1 as MNHEY and CDR2 as SVGAGI. V lost 5 bases and J lost 7; bases outside the gene matches: 5. The CDR3 bases are TGTGCCAGCAGTGGACTAGCGGGGGGGCGGAGCGGGGAGCTGTTTTTT. Protein: CASSGLAGGRSGELFF.

As concerns this clonotype: An end of the junction does not agree with germline; a read error may underlie this. The chain employs TRBV5-1 and TRBJ2-2; D tentatively reads TRBD1 or TRBD2 (6 bases each). CDR3 size: 14 residues. The germline V gene encodes CDR1 SGHRS and CDR2 YFSETQ. The CDR3 region has the DNA TGCGCCAGCAGCTTATCGGGGGACACCCGGGAGCTGTTTTTT. It codes for CASSLSGDTRELFF. The full variable domain, completed using reference TRBV5-1 and TRBJ2-2, is KAGVTQTPRYLIKTRGQQVTLSCSPISGHRSVSWYQQTPGQGLQFLFEYFSETQRNKGNFPGRFSGRQFSNSRSEMNVSTLELGDSALYLCASSLSGDTRELFFGEGSRLTVL.

The rearrangement links TRBV7-9 to TRBJ2-1; 11 nucleotides line up with TRBD2. Losses at the gene ends were 5 bases for V and 5 bases for J; bases not matched to a gene: 5. This CDR3 is built from 15 residues. Germline CDR1 reads SEHNR; CDR2 reads FQNEAQ (reference sequence). CDR3 protein: CASSLGLAENNEQFF. CDR3 DNA sequence: TGTGCCAGCAGCCTGGGACTAGCGGAAAACAATGAGCAGTTCTTC.

The genes are TRBV12-3 or TRBV12-4 and TRBJ1-1; a weak D match, TRBD1 (6 bases). The CDR3 covers 14 residues. The V and J ends lost 6 bases and 5 bases respectively, with 16 bases between them. The CDR3 coding sequence is TGTGCCAGCAGGCAACAGGGAAGACGGACTGAAGCTTTCTTT. Amino acid sequence: CASRQQGRRTEAFF.

This clonotype showed up just a few times. V gene TRBV20-1 combines with J gene TRBJ2-1; 15 nucleotides agree with TRBD2. V was pared by 0 bases and J by 0 bases, with 3 bases of the junction left unmatched. The CDR3 is made up of 18 amino acids. Germline V CDR1 and CDR2: DFQATT, SNEGSKA (reference sequence). CDR3 amino acids: CSARDGGLAGGSYNEQFF. The CDR3 DNA reads as TGCAGTGCTAGAGATGGGGGACTAGCGGGAGGCTCCTACAATGAGCAGTTCTTC.